The 22 T cell receptor beta chains listed next were all sequenced from one sample in a study of shared clonotypes between healthy human individuals. Profiling relied on immunoSEQ multiplex PCR, and the TCRdb table lists in-frame clones only, not all of them. The sample shows more than 2 million clones, around 95% of them seen only once. CD45RO-negative CD8 cells positively selected for CCR7 made up the naive population, which excluded terminally differentiated effector memory CD45RA+ cells. The material sequenced was naive CD8+ T cells from PBMCs. Receptor source: a young man in good health. Some clones in this sample may be carry-over from other donors' samples.

The rearrangement uses TRBV9 and TRBJ2-7, with 8 bases matching TRBD1. The CDR3 runs to 14 residues. The germline gives CDR1 SGDLS, CDR2 YYNGEE. The V and J ends lost 3 bases and 4 bases, in that order; junction bases with no gene match: 6. CDR3: CASSEGDRNYEQYF. CDR3 sequence (DNA): TGTGCCAGCAGCGAGGGGGACAGGAATTACGAGCAGTACTTC.

DNA for the CDR3: TGTGCCAGCAGTTCGACATGGACAGATACGCAGTATTTT. The encoded protein is CASSSTWTDTQYF. V and J are TRBV6-5 and TRBJ2-3; no clear D. Trimming removed 4 bases from V and 3 bases from J, with 8 bases in between. CDR1 is MNHEY and CDR2 is SVGAGI in the germline V gene. The CDR3 has 13 amino acids.

V is TRBV27 and J is TRBJ2-6, with D tentatively TRBD2 (5 bases). Trimming shortened V by 4 bases and J by 0 bases, and 22 bases separated the two germline ends. Germline values: CDR1 MNHEY, CDR2 SMNVEV (reference sequence). The CDR3 is made up of 20 amino acids. CDR3 in DNA: TGTGCCAGCAGTTCCCTGTCGGGGATCCGCTATAGCTCTGGGGCCAACGTCCTGACTTTC. Its protein product is CASSSLSGIRYSSGANVLTF. The variable domain in full, with the rest retrieved from reference TRBV27 and TRBJ2-6, is EAQVTQNPRYLITVTGKKLTVTCSQNMNHEYMSWYRQDPGLGLRQIYYSMNVEVTDKGDVPEGYKVSRKEKRNFPLILESPSPNQTSLYFCASSSLSGIRYSSGANVLTFGAGSRLTVL.

The CDR3 spells CASREDRGLNQPQHF. The CDR3 DNA reads as TGCGCCAGCAGGGAAGACAGGGGACTCAATCAGCCCCAGCATTTT. The chain uses TRBV10-2 and TRBJ1-5, with 8 bases lining up with TRBD1. The CDR3 is 15 amino acids. V gave up 6 bases and J gave up 3 bases; unmatched junction bases: 7. CDR1 and CDR2 (germline): WSHSY, SAAADI.

The chain employs TRBV5-6 and TRBJ1-1; D remains unclear. Trimming stripped 4 bases from V and 0 bases from J, with 16 bases between. Germline CDR1 and CDR2: SGHDT and YYEEEE. The CDR3 totals 16 residues. CDR3 sequence reads: CASSGDRESMNTEAFF. Here the CDR3 DNA reads TGTGCCAGCAGCGGAGACCGCGAATCTATGAACACTGAAGCTTTCTTT.

The rearrangement links TRBV28 to TRBJ2-7; 7 bases fit TRBD2. V dropped 4 bases and J dropped 0; count of bases not matched to a gene: 15. This CDR3 has 18 amino acids. Germline CDR1 and CDR2: MDHEN and SYDVKM. CDR3 DNA sequence: TGTGCCAGCAGTTCCCTGCGGCTGGGGCGGGAGAACTCCTACGAGCAGTACTTC. Translated, it gives CASSSLRLGRENSYEQYF.

The J gene is TRBJ2-2, the V gene TRBV6-5, with D maybe TRBD2 (5 bases). The CDR3 runs to 15 residues. Per the germline V gene, CDR1 is MNHEY and CDR2 is SVGAGI. Trimming cost V 5 bases and J 4 bases, with 14 bases left between them. The DNA for the CDR3 is TGTGCCAGCAGTCCCAGAGGGTATGGCACCGGGGAGCTGTTTTTT. Its translation is CASSPRGYGTGELFF.

This chain connects TRBV28 to TRBJ1-4, with D perhaps TRBD1 (5 bases). The CDR3 spans 15 residues. The germline V gene has CDR1 MDHEN and CDR2 SYDVKM. V was pared by 5 bases and J by 4 bases, with 14 bases between. CDR3 region: CASSPGTVYNEKLFF. Here the CDR3 DNA reads TGTGCCAGCAGTCCGGGGACGGTCTATAATGAAAAACTGTTTTTT.

The J gene is TRBJ2-1, the V gene TRBV11-3, with D possibly being TRBD2 (5 bases). The CDR3 runs 16 residues. Trimming shortened V by 2 bases and J by 2 bases, and 13 bases separated the two germline ends. CDR1 is SGHNT and CDR2 is YENEEA in the germline V gene. DNA of the CDR3: TGTGCCAGCAGCTTATATGGGGAGCCGCCCTACAATGAGCAGTTCTTC. Its protein product is CASSLYGEPPYNEQFF.

This rearrangement joins TRBV29-1 to TRBJ2-2; 7 positions agree with TRBD2. Losses at the gene ends were 4 bases for V and 6 bases for J; bases not matched to a gene: 8. The CDR3 sequence is 14 residues long. In germline, CDR1 is SQVTM, CDR2 ANQGSEA. CDR3 protein: CSVGLASGAGELFF. CDR3 bases: TGCAGCGTTGGACTAGCTAGCGGCGCCGGGGAGCTGTTTTTT.

The rearrangement uses TRBV29-1 and TRBJ2-7; perhaps D is TRBD1 or TRBD2 (6 bases each). CDR3 length equals 14 residues. Germline lookup yields CDR1 SQVTM and CDR2 ANQGSEA. Deletions cut 6 bases from V and 7 bases from J, with 22 bases between. CDR3 sequence: CSVVTAGRGQEQYF. The CDR3, as DNA: TGCAGCGTGGTCACGGCAGGGCGGGGACAAGAGCAGTACTTC.

This clone showed up just once. The chain recombines TRBV27 with TRBJ1-2; D gene uncertain. The CDR3 has 16 residues. Per germline, CDR1 MNHEY and CDR2 SMNVEV (reference sequence). V lost 6 bases to trimming and J lost 2 bases, with 19 bases between them. CDR3 loop: CASSQSRGEVNYGYTF. In DNA, the CDR3 is TGTGCCAGCAGCCAGTCTCGTGGGGAGGTGAACTATGGCTACACCTTC.

On this clone: This specimen includes other DNA sequences encoding the same CDR3. J is TRBJ2-7 and V is TRBV30; TRBD1 matches at 7 bases. With V trimmed by 2 bases and J by 1 base, 2 bases remained unmatched. The CDR3 covers 13 residues. Per germline, CDR1 GTSNPN and CDR2 SVGIG (reference sequence). CDR3 in amino acids: CAWSPGGSYEQYF. DNA for the CDR3: TGTGCCTGGAGTCCAGGGGGATCCTACGAGCAGTACTTC. Filled out from reference TRBV30 and TRBJ2-7, the complete variable domain reads SQTIHQWPATLVQPVGSPLSLECTVEGTSNPNLYWYRQAAGRGLQLLFYSVGIGQISSEVPQNLSASRPQDRQFILSSKKLLLSDSGFYLCAWSPGGSYEQYFGPGTRLTVT.

The chain links TRBV28 to TRBJ1-4; D ambiguous. CDR3 length equals 14 residues. CDR1 is MDHEN and CDR2 is SYDVKM in the germline V gene. V lost 5 bases to trimming and J lost 4 bases, with 11 bases between them. CDR3 DNA: TGTGCCAGCAGTAGCGGGGTGTTTAATGAAAAACTGTTTTTT. Translated, it gives CASSSGVFNEKLFF.

The chain combines TRBV6-4 with TRBJ2-1; 7 bases are shared with TRBD2. Germline CDR1 MRHNA, CDR2 SNTAGT. With 2 bases clipped from V and 4 bases from J, the junction kept 5 bases outside the gene matches. The CDR3 loop spans 15 amino acids. The CDR3 sequence is CASSDGGRRYNEQFF. CDR3 bases: TGTGCCAGCAGTGACGGCGGGAGACGGTACAATGAGCAGTTCTTC.

The chain couples TRBV29-1 to TRBJ2-1, with TRBD2 matching 10 bases. Unmatched junction bases numbered 9, after V lost 2 bases and J lost 8 bases. This CDR3 contains 15 residues. Germline lookup yields CDR1 SQVTM and CDR2 ANQGSEA. CDR3 DNA sequence: TGCAGCGTTGAAAAACTAGCGGGGAGTAACTATGAGCAGTTCTTC. It encodes CSVEKLAGSNYEQFF.

The gene calls are TRBV15 and TRBJ2-3; TRBD2 might be the D (6 bases). The ends were cut back, 3 bases at V and 2 bases at J, with 18 bases in the middle. The CDR3 has 17 residues. Germline V gene sequence: CDR1 LNHNV, CDR2 YYDKDF (reference sequence). CDR3 in DNA: TGTGCCACCAGCAGTACCCAGGGACTGGAACACACAGATACGCAGTATTTT. The encoded protein is CATSSTQGLEHTDTQYF.

This rearrangement joins TRBV18 to TRBJ1-4; D is ambiguous. Trimming took off 3 bases at V and 6 bases at J, with 8 bases between the two ends. Per germline, CDR1 KGHSH and CDR2 LQKENI. This CDR3 is built from 13 residues. DNA of the CDR3: TGTGCCAGCTCACCGGACGGAGATGAAAAACTGTTTTTT. Its translation: CASSPDGDEKLFF.

The V gene is TRBV5-1, the J gene TRBJ2-1; no reliable D call. Trimming stripped 1 base from V and 2 bases from J, with 13 bases between. Germline V CDR1 and CDR2: SGHRS, YFSETQ. The CDR3 sequence is 16 residues long. The CDR3 here is CASSLSVSGAYNEQFF. CDR3 coding DNA: TGCGCCAGCAGCTTGTCTGTCTCCGGCGCCTACAATGAGCAGTTCTTC.

The rearrangement joins TRBV6-1 to TRBJ1-4; D uncertain. Germline V CDR1 and CDR2: MNHNS, SASEGT. This CDR3 region has 17 residues. The V gene lost 0 bases and the J gene lost 0 bases, with 11 bases spanning the gap. CDR3 amino acids: CASSEAAGGATNEKLFF. The CDR3 DNA reads as TGTGCCAGCAGTGAAGCGGCAGGCGGTGCAACTAATGAAAAACTGTTTTTT.

V usage is TRBV7-2 and J usage is TRBJ2-1, with TRBD2 matching over 10 bases. This CDR3 is 17 amino acids long. V gave up 5 bases and J gave up 5 bases; unmatched junction bases: 12. Germline loops: CDR1 SGHTA, CDR2 FQGNSA. CDR3 sequence reads: CASSPLRAGGTDNEQFF. As DNA, the CDR3 is TGTGCCAGCAGCCCCCTACGAGCGGGAGGGACCGACAATGAGCAGTTCTTC.

J is TRBJ2-1 and V is TRBV28; TRBD1 matches at 8 bases. With V trimmed by 6 bases and J by 4 bases, 11 bases remained unmatched. CDR1 MDHEN and CDR2 SYDVKM come from the germline V gene. This CDR3 comprises 16 residues. CDR3 in DNA: TGTGCCAGCAGGGGAATGGGACAGGTAGTTTACAATGAGCAGTTCTTC. Its translation: CASRGMGQVVYNEQFF.